The 5 T cell receptor beta chains in this list originate from one sample, sequenced in a study of blood T cell repertoires in COVID-19. Clones were read by immunoSEQ multiplex PCR, and TCRdb kept only the in-frame ones, dropping some. The sample shows about 190,000 clones, less than 85% of them seen only once. Sequencing was done on a sample of peripheral blood. The receptors derive from a woman aged 45-65 years with acute or convalescent COVID-19.

This clone showed up just a few times. As DNA, the CDR3 is TGTGCCGTCCAGGGAACCGGGGCCAACGTCCTGACTTTC. This gives the protein CAVQGTGANVLTF. The V gene is TRBV10-3, the J gene TRBJ2-6, with D perhaps TRBD1 (5 bases). The CDR3 loop spans 13 amino acids. V was cut by 11 bases and J by 4 bases, with 12 bases left in between. Germline CDR1 is ENHRY and CDR2 is SYGVKD.

Only a few counts were recorded for this clone. DNA of the CDR3: TGTGCCAGCGCTGAGAGGTGGGGCCCCTACGAGCAGTACTTC. Its protein product is CASAERWGPYEQYF. V is TRBV6-5 and J is TRBJ2-7, with a possible D match to TRBD1 (5 bases). The CDR3 spans 14 residues. CDR1 and CDR2 (germline): MNHEY, SVGAGI. V lost 8 bases to trimming and J lost 2 bases, with 16 bases between them.

This chain connects TRBV11-2 to TRBJ2-1; D may be TRBD2 (7 bases). Deletions cut 1 base from V and 1 base from J, with 17 bases between. This CDR3 comprises 18 residues. Germline CDR1 is SGHAT and CDR2 is FQNNGV. The CDR3 spells CASSLGRLGGASYNEQFF. CDR3 bases: TGTGCCAGCAGCTTAGGTCGTTTGGGGGGGGCTTCCTACAATGAGCAGTTCTTC.

The CDR3 loop reads CASSPLVGGAGGNEQYF. The CDR3 nucleotides are TGTGCCAGCTCACCTCTTGTGGGAGGAGCGGGAGGGAACGAGCAGTACTTC. The gene calls are TRBV18 and TRBJ2-7; 10 positions match TRBD2. Trimming took 3 bases from V and 5 from J; bases not matched to a gene: 13. Germline V gene sequence: CDR1 KGHSH, CDR2 LQKENI. This CDR3 is built from 17 residues.

The chain has TRBV2 and TRBJ2-1; 7 positions match TRBD2. The trim removed 7 bases at V and 5 bases at J, leaving 5 bases unmatched. CDR1 SNHLY and CDR2 FYNNEI come from the germline V gene. The CDR3 has 13 residues. CDR3 nucleotide sequence: TGTGCCAGCAAGAGCGGGGCCAACAATGAGCAGTTCTTC. It yields the protein CASKSGANNEQFF.